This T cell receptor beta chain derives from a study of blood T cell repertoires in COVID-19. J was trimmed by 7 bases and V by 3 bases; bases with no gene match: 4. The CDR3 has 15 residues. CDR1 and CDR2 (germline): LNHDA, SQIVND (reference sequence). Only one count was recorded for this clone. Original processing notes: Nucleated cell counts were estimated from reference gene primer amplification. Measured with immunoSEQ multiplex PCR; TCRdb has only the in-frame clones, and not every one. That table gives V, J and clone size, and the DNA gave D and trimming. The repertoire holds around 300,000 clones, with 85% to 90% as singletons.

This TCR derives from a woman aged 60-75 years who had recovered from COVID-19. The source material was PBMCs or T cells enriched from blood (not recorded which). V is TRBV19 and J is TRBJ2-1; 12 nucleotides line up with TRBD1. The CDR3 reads CASSIGTGGQNEQFF. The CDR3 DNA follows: TGTGCCAGTAGTATCGGGACAGGGGGCCAAAATGAGCAGTTCTTC.